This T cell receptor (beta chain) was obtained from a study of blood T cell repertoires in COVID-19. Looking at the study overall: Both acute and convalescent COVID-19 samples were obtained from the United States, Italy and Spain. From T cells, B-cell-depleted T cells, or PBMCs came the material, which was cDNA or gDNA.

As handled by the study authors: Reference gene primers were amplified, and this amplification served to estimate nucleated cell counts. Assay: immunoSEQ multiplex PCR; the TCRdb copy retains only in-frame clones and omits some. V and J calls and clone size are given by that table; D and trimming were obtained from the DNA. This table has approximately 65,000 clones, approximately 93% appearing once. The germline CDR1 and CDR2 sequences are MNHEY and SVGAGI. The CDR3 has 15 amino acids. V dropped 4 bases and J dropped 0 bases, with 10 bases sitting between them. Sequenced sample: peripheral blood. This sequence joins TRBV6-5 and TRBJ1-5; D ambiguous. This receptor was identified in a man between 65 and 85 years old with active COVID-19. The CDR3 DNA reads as TGTGCCAGCAGTTGGCGGGGAGGTAGCAATCAGCCCCAGCATTTT. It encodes CASSWRGGSNQPQHF.